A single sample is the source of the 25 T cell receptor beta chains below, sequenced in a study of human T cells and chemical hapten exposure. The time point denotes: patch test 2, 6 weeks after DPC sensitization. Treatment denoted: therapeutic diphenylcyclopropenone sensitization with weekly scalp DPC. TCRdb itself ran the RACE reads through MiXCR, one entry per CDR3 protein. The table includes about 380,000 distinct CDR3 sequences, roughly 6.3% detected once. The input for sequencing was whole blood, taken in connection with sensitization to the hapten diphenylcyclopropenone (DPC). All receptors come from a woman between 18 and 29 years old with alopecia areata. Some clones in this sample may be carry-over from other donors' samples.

CDR3 loop: CASSFRGPSYNSPLHF. As DNA, the CDR3 is TGCGCCAGCAGCTTCAGGGGACCCTCCTATAATTCACCCCTCCACTTT. This chain uses TRBV5-1 with TRBJ1-6; weak D call: TRBD1 (6 bases). With 2 bases removed from V and 0 bases from J, the gap between germline ends came to 9 bases. The germline CDR1 and CDR2 sequences are SGHRS and YFSETQ. The CDR3 is 16 residues long.

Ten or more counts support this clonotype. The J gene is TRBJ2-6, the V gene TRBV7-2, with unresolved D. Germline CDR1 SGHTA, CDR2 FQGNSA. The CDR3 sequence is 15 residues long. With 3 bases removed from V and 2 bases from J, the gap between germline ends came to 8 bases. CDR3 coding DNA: TGTGCCAGCAGCTTTTACAGCCCTGGGGCCAACGTCCTGACTTTC. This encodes CASSFYSPGANVLTF.

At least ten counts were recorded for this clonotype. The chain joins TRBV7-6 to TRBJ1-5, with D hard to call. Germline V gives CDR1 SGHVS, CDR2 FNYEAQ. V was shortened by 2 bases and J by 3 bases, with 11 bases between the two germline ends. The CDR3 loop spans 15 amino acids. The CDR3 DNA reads TGTGCCAGCAGCTTAAAATTGGGTATCAATCAGCCCCAGCATTTT. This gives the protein CASSLKLGINQPQHF.

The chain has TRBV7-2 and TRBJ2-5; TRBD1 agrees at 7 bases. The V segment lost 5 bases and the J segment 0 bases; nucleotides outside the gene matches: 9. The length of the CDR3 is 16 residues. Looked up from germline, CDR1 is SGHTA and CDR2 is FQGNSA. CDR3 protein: CASSPRQGAYQETQYF. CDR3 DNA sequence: TGTGCCAGCAGCCCTAGACAGGGAGCGTACCAAGAGACCCAGTACTTC.

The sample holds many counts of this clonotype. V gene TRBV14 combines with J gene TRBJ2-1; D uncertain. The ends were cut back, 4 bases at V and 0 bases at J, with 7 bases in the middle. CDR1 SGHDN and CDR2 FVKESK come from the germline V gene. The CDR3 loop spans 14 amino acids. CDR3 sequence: CASSRMSSYNEQFF. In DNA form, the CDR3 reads TGTGCCAGCAGCCGTATGAGCTCCTACAATGAGCAGTTCTTC.

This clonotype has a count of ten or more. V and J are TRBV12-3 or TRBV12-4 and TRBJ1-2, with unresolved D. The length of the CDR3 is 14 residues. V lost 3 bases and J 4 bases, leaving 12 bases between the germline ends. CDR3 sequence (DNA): TGTGCCAGCAGTTTTACAGTTATAGCCTATGGCTACACCTTC. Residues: CASSFTVIAYGYTF.

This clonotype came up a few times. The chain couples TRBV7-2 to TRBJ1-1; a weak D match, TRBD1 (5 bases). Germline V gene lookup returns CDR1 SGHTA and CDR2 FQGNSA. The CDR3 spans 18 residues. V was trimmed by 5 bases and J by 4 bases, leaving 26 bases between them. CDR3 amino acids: CASSIPGGVGRLPTEAFF. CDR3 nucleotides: TGTGCCAGCAGCATACCGGGGGGGGTAGGGAGGCTCCCCACTGAAGCTTTCTTT.

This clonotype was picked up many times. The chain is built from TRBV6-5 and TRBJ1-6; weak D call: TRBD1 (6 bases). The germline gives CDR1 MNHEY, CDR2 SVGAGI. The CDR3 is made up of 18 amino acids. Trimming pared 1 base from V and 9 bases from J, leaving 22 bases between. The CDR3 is CASSYFAFPGAEGSPLHF. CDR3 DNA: TGTGCCAGCAGTTACTTCGCTTTTCCGGGGGCCGAGGGTTCACCCCTCCACTTT.

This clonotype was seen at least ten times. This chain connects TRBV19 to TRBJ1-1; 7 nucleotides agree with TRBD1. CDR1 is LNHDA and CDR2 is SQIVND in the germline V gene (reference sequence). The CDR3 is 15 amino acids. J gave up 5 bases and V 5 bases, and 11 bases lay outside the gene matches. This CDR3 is CASSFVRQGVTEAFF. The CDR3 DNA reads TGTGCCAGTAGTTTTGTGAGACAGGGTGTAACTGAAGCTTTCTTT.

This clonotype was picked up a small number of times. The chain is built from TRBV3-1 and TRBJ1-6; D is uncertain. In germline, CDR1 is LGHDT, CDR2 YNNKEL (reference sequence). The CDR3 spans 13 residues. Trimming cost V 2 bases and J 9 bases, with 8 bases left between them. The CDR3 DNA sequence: TGTGCCAGCAGCCAATTTCCCGGTTCACCCCTCCACTTT. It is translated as CASSQFPGSPLHF.

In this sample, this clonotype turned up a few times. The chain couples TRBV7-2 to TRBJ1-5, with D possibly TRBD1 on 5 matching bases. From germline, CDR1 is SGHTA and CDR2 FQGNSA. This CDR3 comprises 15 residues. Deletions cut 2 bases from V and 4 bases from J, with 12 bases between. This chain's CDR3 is CASSLIGEGNQPQHF. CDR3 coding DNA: TGTGCCAGCAGCTTAATAGGGGAGGGGAATCAGCCCCAGCATTTT.

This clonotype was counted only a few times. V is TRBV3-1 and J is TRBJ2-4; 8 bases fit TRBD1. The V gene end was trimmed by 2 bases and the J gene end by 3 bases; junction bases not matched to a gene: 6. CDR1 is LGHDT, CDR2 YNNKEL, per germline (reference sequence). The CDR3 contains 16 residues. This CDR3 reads CASSQQGANFKNIQYF. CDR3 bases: TGTGCCAGCAGCCAACAGGGGGCGAATTTCAAAAACATTCAGTACTTC.

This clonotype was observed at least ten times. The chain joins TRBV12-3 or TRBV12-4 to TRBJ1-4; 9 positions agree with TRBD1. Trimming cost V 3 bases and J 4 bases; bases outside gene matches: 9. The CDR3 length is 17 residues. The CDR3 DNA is TGTGCCAGCAGTTTCGGTGGGGGGACAGGGATTAATGAAAAACTGTTTTTT. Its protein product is CASSFGGGTGINEKLFF.

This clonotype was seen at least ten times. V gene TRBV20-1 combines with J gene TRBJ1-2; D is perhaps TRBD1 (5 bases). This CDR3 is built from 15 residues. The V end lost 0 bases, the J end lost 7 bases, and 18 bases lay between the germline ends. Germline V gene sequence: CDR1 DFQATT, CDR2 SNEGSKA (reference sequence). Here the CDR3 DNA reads TGCAGTGCTAGAGATATCCAGGGTGGGTTCTCTGGCTACACCTTC. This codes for CSARDIQGGFSGYTF.

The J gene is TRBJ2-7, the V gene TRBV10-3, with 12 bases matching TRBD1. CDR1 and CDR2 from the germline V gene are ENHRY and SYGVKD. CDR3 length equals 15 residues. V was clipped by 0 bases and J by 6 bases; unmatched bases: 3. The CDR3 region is CAISESGTGGGEQYF. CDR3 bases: TGTGCCATCAGTGAGTCCGGGACAGGGGGCGGCGAGCAGTACTTC.

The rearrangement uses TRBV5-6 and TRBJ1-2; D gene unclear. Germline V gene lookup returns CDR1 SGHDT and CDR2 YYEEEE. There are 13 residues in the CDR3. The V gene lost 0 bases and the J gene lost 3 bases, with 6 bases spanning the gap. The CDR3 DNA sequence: TGTGCCAGCAGCTTGGACAGACACTATGGCTACACCTTC. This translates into CASSLDRHYGYTF.

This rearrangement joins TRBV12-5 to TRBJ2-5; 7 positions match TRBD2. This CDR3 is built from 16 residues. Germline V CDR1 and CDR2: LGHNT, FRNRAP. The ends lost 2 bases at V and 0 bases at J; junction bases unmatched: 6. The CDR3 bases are TGTGCTAGTGGTTTGAAAGAGCGGGGCAACCAAGAGACCCAGTACTTC. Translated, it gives CASGLKERGNQETQYF.

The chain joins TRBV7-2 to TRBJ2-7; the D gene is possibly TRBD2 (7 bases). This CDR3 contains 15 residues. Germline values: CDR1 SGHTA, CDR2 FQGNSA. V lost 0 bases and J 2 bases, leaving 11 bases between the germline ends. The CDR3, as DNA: TGTGCCAGCAGCTTAGCGGGGGGGCCCACCTACGAGCAGTACTTC. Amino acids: CASSLAGGPTYEQYF.

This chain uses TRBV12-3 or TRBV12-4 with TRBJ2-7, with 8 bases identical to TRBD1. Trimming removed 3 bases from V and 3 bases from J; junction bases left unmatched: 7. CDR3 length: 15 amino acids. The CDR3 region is CASSFGGQGLYEQYF. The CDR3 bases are TGTGCCAGCAGTTTCGGAGGACAGGGTCTCTACGAGCAGTACTTC.

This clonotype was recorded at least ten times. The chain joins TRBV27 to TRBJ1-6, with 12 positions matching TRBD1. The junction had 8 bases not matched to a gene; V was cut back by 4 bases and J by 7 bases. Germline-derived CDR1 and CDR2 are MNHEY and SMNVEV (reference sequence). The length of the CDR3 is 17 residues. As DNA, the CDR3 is TGTGCCAGCAGTTGGTCCGGGACAGGGGGCAAGAATTCACCCCTCCACTTT. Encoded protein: CASSWSGTGGKNSPLHF.

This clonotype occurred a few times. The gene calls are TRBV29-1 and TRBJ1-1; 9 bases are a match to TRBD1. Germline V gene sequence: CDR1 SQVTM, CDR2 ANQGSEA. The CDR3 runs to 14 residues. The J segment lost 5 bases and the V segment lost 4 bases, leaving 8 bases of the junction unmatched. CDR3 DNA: TGCAGCGTTGTTGAGGGGACAGGGAGAACTGAAGCTTTCTTT. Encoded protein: CSVVEGTGRTEAFF. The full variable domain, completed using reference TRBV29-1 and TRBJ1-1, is SAVISQKPSRDICQRGTSLTIQCQVDSQVTMMFWYRQQPGQSLTLIATANQGSEATYESGFVIDKFPISRPNLTFSTLTVSNMSPEDSSIYLCSVVEGTGRTEAFFGQGTRLTVV.

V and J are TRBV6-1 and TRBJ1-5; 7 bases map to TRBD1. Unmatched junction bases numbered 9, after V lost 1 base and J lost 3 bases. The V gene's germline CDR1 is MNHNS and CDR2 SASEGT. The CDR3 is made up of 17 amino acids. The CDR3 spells CASSEGWYTGVNQPQHF. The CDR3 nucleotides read TGTGCCAGCAGTGAAGGATGGTATACAGGGGTCAATCAGCCCCAGCATTTT.

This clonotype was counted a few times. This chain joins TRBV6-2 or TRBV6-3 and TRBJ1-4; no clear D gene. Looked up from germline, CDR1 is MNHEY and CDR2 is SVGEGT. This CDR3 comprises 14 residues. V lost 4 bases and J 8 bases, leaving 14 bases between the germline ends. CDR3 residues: CASSSAGGGEKLFF. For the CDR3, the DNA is TGTGCCAGCAGTTCCGCAGGAGGAGGAGAAAAACTGTTTTTT.

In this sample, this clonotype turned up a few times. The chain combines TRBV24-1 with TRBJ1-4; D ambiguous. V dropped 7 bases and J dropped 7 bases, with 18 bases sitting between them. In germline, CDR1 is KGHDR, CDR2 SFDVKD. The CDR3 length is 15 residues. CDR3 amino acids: CATSSSGSLAEKLFF. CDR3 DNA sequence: TGTGCCACCAGCTCCTCCGGGTCCTTGGCTGAAAAACTGTTTTTT.

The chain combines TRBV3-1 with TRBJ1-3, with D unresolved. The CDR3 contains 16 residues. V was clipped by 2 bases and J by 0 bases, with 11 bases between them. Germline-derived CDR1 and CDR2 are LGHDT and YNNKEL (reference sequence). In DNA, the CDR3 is TGTGCCAGCAGCCAATCCGGACGGCACTCTGGAAACACCATATATTTT. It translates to CASSQSGRHSGNTIYF.